Here is one T cell receptor (beta chain) with its context. This clonotype was counted between two and nine times. Its antigen is not yet known. At one end, the junction sequence differs from germline, possibly due to a read error. The TCR beta CDR3 regions were amplified from RNA transcripts. A first-round RT-PCR of the TCR CDR3 used the HTBI primer set with the Qiagen OneStep RT-PCR kit. Libraries were constructed in a second round of multiplex PCR, after which size selection and purification were carried out. Sequencing of the libraries was done on an Illumina HiSeq2000 using paired-end 100 bp reads. The original pipeline was this. SOAPnuke was used to process the raw data, removing reads that contained adapters or uncalled bases, had a mean Phred below 15, or lacked an exact match to the constant primer or identifier. High-quality paired reads were merged using COPE v1.2.5, and each unique nucleotide sequence was defined as a clonotype. MiTCR v1.1 was used to align clonotypes to the IMGT TRBV, TRBD and TRBJ reference segments. Analysis was restricted to V-J combinations with a frequency above 0.0001, which covered approximately 99% of repertoires. The TCS score was defined as F50 (clonal expansion) divided by E x V (chaos), with BLOSUM62-based TCRdist calculated between CDR3 peptides within each V-J. Welch's t-statistics and random forest reduced around 520 V-J features to roughly 13, which were used in a naive Bayes classifier (R e1071). TCRdb handled the public reads itself, with Q25 trimming in fastp and clone calling in MiXCR, and kept productive beta chains. Every CDR3 protein is listed once, alongside the most common genes and DNA of its rows. TCRdb, rather than the study authors, made the V and J calls. The sample records over 650,000 distinct CDR3 sequences, around 15% of which are singletons. Together, the top ten hold about 8.4% of the sample.

Stable Graves' hyperthyroidism was defined as the absence of progression to ophthalmopathy over 18 months of follow-up. Hyperthyroidism patients were newly diagnosed, had a disease duration of under 2 months, and were aged 18 to 65 years. Exclusion was applied to patients with uncontrolled infections, other autoimmune diseases, pregnancy or lactation. Diagnoses relied on clinical symptoms, serum thyroxine and TRAb, thyroid ultrasound and orbital computed tomography. PBMCs were separated from under 11 ml of fresh peripheral blood using Ficoll-Paque density gradient centrifugation. Total RNA was extracted using Trizol reagent, and RNA quality was assessed on an Agilent 2100 Bioanalyzer. This entry comes from a study of T cells in Graves' hyperthyroidism and ophthalmopathy (dated by TCRdb to the late 2010s). Study-level background: Peripheral blood was collected at initial diagnosis, before any treatment. TCR V-J signatures able to tell the groups apart were searched for in a discovery cohort of 100 patients, of whom more than 40 had Graves' ophthalmopathy and 57 had stable Graves' hyperthyroidism. An independent validation cohort of around 20 hyperthyroidism patients and about 15 patients who later progressed to ophthalmopathy tested prospective prediction of ophthalmopathy. The approximately 100 discovery patients were divided at random into training and test sets in a 7:3 ratio. In about 6 Graves' hyperthyroidism patients, the study also compared T-cell repertoires from thyroid tissue with T-cell repertoires from blood. Following sampling, methimazole starting at 30 mg daily was given to hyperthyroidism patients, and high-dose intravenous methylprednisolone was given to ophthalmopathy patients. According to the paper, TCR Vbeta CDR3 sequencing was carried out on over 130 peripheral blood samples, which came from 40 to 45 ophthalmopathy, fewer than 80 hyperthyroidism and around 17 progressor patients.

The CDR3 starts with the cysteine, ends with the phenylalanine, and has 13 residues. CDR3 DNA is the only sequence kept; it has 39 bases, read in frame from the first base. For CDR1 and CDR2, the germline V gene lists SQVTM and ANQGSEA. Results the study describes overall, beyond this receptor: Most expanded thyroid clonotypes (frequency above 0.001) were also detected in blood, suggesting blood repertoires may reflect thyroid immune responses. Ophthalmopathy was separated from stable hyperthyroidism by a 13 V-J signature model, with roughly 88% sensitivity and about 81% specificity obtained in cross-validation and 80%/75% obtained in testing. In validation, the model predicted progression to ophthalmopathy a median of 6.5 months before onset, with roughly 68% sensitivity and roughly 77% specificity. Sample size was not statistically predetermined, and investigators were not blinded to group allocation.

The V gene is TRBV29-1 and the J gene is TRBJ1-2; TRBD1 could be the D gene, as 6 bases match. Sequenced input: blood. The clonotype comes from a man aged 18 to 29 with Graves' hyperthyroidism. In nucleotides, the sequence is TGCAGCGTCCAATACAGGGATAGCTATGGCTACGCCTTC. It is translated as CSVQYRDSYGYAF.